This T cell receptor (beta chain) was captured by sequencing in a study of T cell responses to AZD1222 COVID-19 vaccine. General study results and limits: Vaccination with two AZD1222 doses was followed by a rise in Spike-specific TCR breadth and depth. Per reports, nearly half of all spike-specific TCRs target regions that are unmutated in variants. Seropositive AZD1222 recipients at baseline numbered only five or six.

Notes on this clone: Antigen: not known.

Produced via immunoSEQ multiplex PCR; TCRdb's table is partial and in-frame only. The repertoire has over 65,000 clones, approximately 90% of them found once; the top ten carry approximately 5.4%. Germline V gives CDR1 SNHLY, CDR2 FYNNEI. The V segment lost 7 bases and the J segment 8 bases; nucleotides outside the gene matches: 18. The CDR3 consists of 17 residues. This rearrangement joins TRBV2 to TRBJ1-4; 8 nucleotides agree with TRBD1. The sequence was obtained from an adult in good health. This specimen was peripheral blood, taken on day 0 of AZD1222 vaccination. CDR3 residues: CASNRDRIGESHEKLFF. The CDR3 DNA reads as TGTGCCAGCAACAGGGACAGGATCGGGGAAAGTCACGAAAAACTGTTTTTT.